Sequencing of this TCR beta chain was carried out in a study of blood T cells in healthy people across ages (dated by TCRdb to between 2015 and 2016). For the study in its entirety: In model experiments, roughly one uniquely barcoded TCR beta cDNA molecule per two T cells was captured by template switching. To track age-related changes in TCR beta repertoire diversity, the study relied on deep sequencing normalized with unique cDNA molecular identifiers. The donors were divided into four age groups: young (average around 15 years), middle-aged (approximately 39), aged (about 60) and long-lived (about 80). To avoid experimental bias, donors of different ages were distributed randomly across sequencing lanes. For two donors (one aged 18 to 29 and one aged 80 or older), the study analyzed two additional independent replicas of 1 million unique cDNA reads from the same blood draw.

Receptors were amplified or captured by 5' RACE. TCRdb lists the instrument as Illumina HiSeq 2500. The second PCR ran for about 6 to 12 cycles and used a J-beta primer mix along with a sample-barcoded 5' primer. Each TCR beta cDNA molecule received a unique molecular identifier from a template-switch 5' adaptor carrying 12 random nucleotides. Each sample yielded at least 2.5 million CDR3-containing paired-end reads. All of the RNA was converted into first-strand cDNA using the Mint cDNA synthesis kit, with a TRBC-specific oligonucleotide serving as the primer. All cDNA was treated with uracil-DNA glycosylase and then went through a first 18-cycle PCR with the universal primers M1SS and BC2_uni_R. The original pipeline was this. For normalization, 1 million high-quality reads were randomly selected from each sample, with every read carrying a distinct molecular identifier. Instead of being binned into consensus sequences, reads with shared molecular identifiers were discarded. CDR3 identification, clonotype clustering and error correction used MiTCR with a Q25 quality threshold and the strictest error-elimination algorithm. A nonparametric unseen species model with Euler transformation was used to estimate lower-bound total TCR beta diversity. TCRdb trimmed the raw reads at Q25, called clones with MiXCR and kept productive beta chains. Each entry is one CDR3 protein sequence, shown with its most common DNA and genes. TCRdb's processing, not the authors' own work, is the source of the V and J calls. The sample table records 700,000 to 950,000 distinct CDR3 sequences; 40% to 45% of these occur just once. The top ten constitute roughly 19% of the sample.

Systemically healthy Caucasian individuals from Russia, around 39 in total and aged about 6 to 95 years, were included as donors. Around 10 milliliters of peripheral blood were drawn from each donor into EDTA-treated Vacutainer tubes. Ficoll-Paque density-gradient centrifugation was used to isolate PBMCs, with at least 7 million per sample. Trizol reagent was used to extract total RNA from PBMCs, with at least 5.5 micrograms per sample. Naive CD45RAhigh/CD27high T cell percentages were measured by flow cytometry on a PBMC aliquot from every donor. What the research found in general, with its limitations: Compared with the aged group, the long-lived group had more naive CD4+ T cells, fewer expanded clones and increased TCR diversity, suggesting age selection. Since profiling was done on bulk unsorted PBMCs, naive and antigen-experienced compartments could not be conclusively compared. Estimates of total diversity from one million sequenced T cells were regarded as lower bounds and underestimates. Observed TCR beta diversity per million T cells fell roughly linearly with age, and a significant reduction was already apparent by age roughly 41. Observed TCR beta diversity correlated strongly with the percentage of naive T cells measured by flow cytometry. The CMV infection status of donors was not known, potentially confounding age-related changes in expanded clonotypes.

Via the germline V gene, CDR1 is ENHRY and CDR2 SYGVKD. Including cysteine and phenylalanine, the CDR3 has 13 amino acids. Just CDR3 DNA is preserved here, 39 bases in frame from base 1. The germline ends are 9 bases apart after V is trimmed by 1 base and J by 5 bases. As to this clonotype: The target of this receptor is not known. No clone much larger than this one lies a single base away; base qualities are absent.

Source material: blood. The sequence was collected from a woman aged 55-69 years in good health. The sequence links TRBV10-3 to TRBJ2-7; the D match is possibly TRBD1 or TRBD2, with 5 bases aligned in each. The CDR3 in this case is CAISELGDHEQYF. DNA sequence: TGTGCCATCAGTGAGTTGGGGGACCACGAGCAGTACTTC.